The sequence of this T cell receptor (beta chain) was determined in a study of blood T cell repertoires in COVID-19 (dated by TCRdb to the early 2020s). Regarding the complete study: Samples from collaborators originated in the United States, Italy and Spain and spanned both the acute and convalescent phases of COVID-19. The material from the prospective study consisted of cDNA or gDNA derived from T cells, B-cell-depleted T cells, or PBMCs. The dataset comprised deeply sampled blood TCRbeta repertoires from subjects exposed to, actively infected with, or recovered from COVID-19. A freely available public database, intended as a resource for researchers studying the immune response to SARS-CoV-2, is where the repertoires were released. The samples were drawn from the first 160 participants of the ongoing ImmuneRACE study and from some 1,300 subjects provided by 6 global collaborators. A de-identified subject ID, COVID-19 status, age in years and sex were almost always included in the sample metadata. HLA class I and class II types, where available, came from metadata supplied by the sample provider rather than from assay-based typing.

Each collaborating institution followed its own protocols to collect whole blood in K2EDTA tubes. For TCRbeta analysis, collaborator samples were shipped as frozen whole blood, as isolated PBMCs, or as DNA extracted from either sample type. TCRbeta CDR3 regions were amplified from genomic DNA by means of the immunoSEQ Assay, a bias-controlled multiplex PCR. Per the original workflow: Nucleated cell counts per sample were estimated from amplification of reference gene primers within the assay. To quantify the absolute abundance of each unique TCRbeta CDR3 rearrangement, sequence reads were collapsed and filtered. For each sample, productive Simpson clonality was calculated as the square root of Simpson's diversity index over productive rearrangements. TCRdb obtained this table from immuneACCESS and retained in-frame rearrangements with V and J assigned. These tables miss some clones; where compared with another copy, unresolved V genes account for less than half of the shortfall, and the remainder is unexplained. From that table come the V and J calls and clone size; the DNA was used to work out D and trimming. This sample holds 150,000 to 200,000 clones; roughly four fifths were observed only once. The ten largest clones take up roughly a tenth of the sample.

With respect to this clone: What this receptor recognizes is not known. No quality values exist for individual bases; no much larger clone is one base distant.

General study outcomes and caveats: Clinical and demographic metadata were provided uncurated, with the amount varying by source and participant.

Sequencing was performed on peripheral blood. The sequence was obtained from a human donor in a cohort sampled during active COVID-19.

The encoded CDR3 is CASSSGMASGYTF. The DNA reads as follows: TGTGCCAGCAGTTCGGGGATGGCGAGTGGCTACACCTTC. The V and J segments used are TRBV12-3 or TRBV12-4 and TRBJ1-2; the D gene is not confidently resolved. V gives up 4 bases and J gives up 7 bases, and the segment between their germline ends measures 13 bases. The CDR3 numbers 13 residues from cysteine through phenylalanine. The DNA shown is the 39-base CDR3, in frame from base 1.